These 5 T cell receptor beta chains share one sample of origin, sequenced in a study of response to subunit inactivated influenza vaccine. TCRdb analysed the RT-PCR reads with MiXCR anew, one entry per CDR3 protein. The sample yields 650,000 to 800,000 distinct CDR3 sequences, approximately 15% seen once. Sequences were derived from PBMCs from blood, sampled around two weeks before vaccination. The source is a man aged 45-65 years who received an inactivated influenza vaccine.

This clonotype turned up a few times. The rearrangement links TRBV9 to TRBJ1-2; D perhaps matches TRBD1 (5 bases). Trimming removed 4 bases at V and 6 bases at J, with 7 bases between. Germline-derived CDR1 and CDR2 are SGDLS and YYNGEE. This CDR3 region has 11 residues. Here the CDR3 DNA reads TGTGCCAGCAGCACCAGGGATGGCTACACCTTC. Translation: CASSTRDGYTF.

The chain links TRBV10-3 to TRBJ2-3, with 12 bases lining up with TRBD2. V lost 10 bases, J lost 4 bases, and 12 bases stayed unmatched. This CDR3 comprises 16 residues. Germline values: CDR1 ENHRY, CDR2 SYGVKD. The CDR3 DNA sequence: TGTGCCACCGACGGGGTTCTAGCGGGAGGGTCAGATACGCAGTATTTT. Translation gives CATDGVLAGGSDTQYF.

The chain links TRBV12-3 or TRBV12-4 to TRBJ2-3, with 8 bases identical to TRBD2. The CDR3 has 14 residues. V trimming: 7 bases; J trimming: 2 bases; junction bases outside the gene matches: 5. This CDR3 is CASTTGGHTDTQYF. DNA of the CDR3: TGTGCCAGCACAACGGGGGGGCACACAGATACGCAGTATTTT.

This clonotype appeared a few times. The chain joins TRBV11-2 to TRBJ1-3, with D unclear. V was shortened by 5 bases and J by 0 bases, with 14 bases between the two germline ends. CDR3 size: 16 residues. CDR1 SGHAT and CDR2 FQNNGV come from the germline V gene. CDR3 DNA sequence: TGTGCCAGCAGCCTCTGGACCACACACTCTGGAAACACCATATATTTT. Encoded protein: CASSLWTTHSGNTIYF.

This clonotype has only a few counts. One junction end disagrees with the germline gene, perhaps due to a read error. This rearrangement joins TRBV12-3 or TRBV12-4 to TRBJ2-2, with 12 bases that match TRBD1. This CDR3 comprises 14 residues. The CDR3 bases are TGTGCGAGCAAACTGGGACAGGGGGCTGGGGAGCTGTTTTTT. Protein: CASKLGQGAGELFF.